This TCR beta chain was profiled in a study of blood T cell repertoires in COVID-19. Whole-study context: In each case, the material was cDNA or gDNA derived from T cells, B-cell-depleted T cells, or PBMCs.

Authors' methods: Amplification of reference gene primers provided the estimated nucleated cell counts. Here immunoSEQ multiplex PCR was the method, and the copy in TCRdb shows in-frame clones only, minus some. V and J calls and clone size are those listed in that table; D and trimming were worked out from the DNA. The sample consists of just under 9,000 clones, less than 90% of them appearing once. Sequenced sample: peripheral blood. The receptor comes from a human donor with active COVID-19. The donor label of this sample is uncertain.

DNA for the CDR3: TGTGCCATCAAGAAGGACAAGAACACAGATACGCAGTATTTT. Its protein product is CAIKKDKNTDTQYF. The chain recombines TRBV10-3 with TRBJ2-3, with D possibly matching TRBD1 (5 bases). This CDR3 comprises 14 residues. Germline CDR1 is ENHRY and CDR2 is SYGVKD. V dropped 7 bases and J dropped 2 bases, with 13 bases sitting between them.